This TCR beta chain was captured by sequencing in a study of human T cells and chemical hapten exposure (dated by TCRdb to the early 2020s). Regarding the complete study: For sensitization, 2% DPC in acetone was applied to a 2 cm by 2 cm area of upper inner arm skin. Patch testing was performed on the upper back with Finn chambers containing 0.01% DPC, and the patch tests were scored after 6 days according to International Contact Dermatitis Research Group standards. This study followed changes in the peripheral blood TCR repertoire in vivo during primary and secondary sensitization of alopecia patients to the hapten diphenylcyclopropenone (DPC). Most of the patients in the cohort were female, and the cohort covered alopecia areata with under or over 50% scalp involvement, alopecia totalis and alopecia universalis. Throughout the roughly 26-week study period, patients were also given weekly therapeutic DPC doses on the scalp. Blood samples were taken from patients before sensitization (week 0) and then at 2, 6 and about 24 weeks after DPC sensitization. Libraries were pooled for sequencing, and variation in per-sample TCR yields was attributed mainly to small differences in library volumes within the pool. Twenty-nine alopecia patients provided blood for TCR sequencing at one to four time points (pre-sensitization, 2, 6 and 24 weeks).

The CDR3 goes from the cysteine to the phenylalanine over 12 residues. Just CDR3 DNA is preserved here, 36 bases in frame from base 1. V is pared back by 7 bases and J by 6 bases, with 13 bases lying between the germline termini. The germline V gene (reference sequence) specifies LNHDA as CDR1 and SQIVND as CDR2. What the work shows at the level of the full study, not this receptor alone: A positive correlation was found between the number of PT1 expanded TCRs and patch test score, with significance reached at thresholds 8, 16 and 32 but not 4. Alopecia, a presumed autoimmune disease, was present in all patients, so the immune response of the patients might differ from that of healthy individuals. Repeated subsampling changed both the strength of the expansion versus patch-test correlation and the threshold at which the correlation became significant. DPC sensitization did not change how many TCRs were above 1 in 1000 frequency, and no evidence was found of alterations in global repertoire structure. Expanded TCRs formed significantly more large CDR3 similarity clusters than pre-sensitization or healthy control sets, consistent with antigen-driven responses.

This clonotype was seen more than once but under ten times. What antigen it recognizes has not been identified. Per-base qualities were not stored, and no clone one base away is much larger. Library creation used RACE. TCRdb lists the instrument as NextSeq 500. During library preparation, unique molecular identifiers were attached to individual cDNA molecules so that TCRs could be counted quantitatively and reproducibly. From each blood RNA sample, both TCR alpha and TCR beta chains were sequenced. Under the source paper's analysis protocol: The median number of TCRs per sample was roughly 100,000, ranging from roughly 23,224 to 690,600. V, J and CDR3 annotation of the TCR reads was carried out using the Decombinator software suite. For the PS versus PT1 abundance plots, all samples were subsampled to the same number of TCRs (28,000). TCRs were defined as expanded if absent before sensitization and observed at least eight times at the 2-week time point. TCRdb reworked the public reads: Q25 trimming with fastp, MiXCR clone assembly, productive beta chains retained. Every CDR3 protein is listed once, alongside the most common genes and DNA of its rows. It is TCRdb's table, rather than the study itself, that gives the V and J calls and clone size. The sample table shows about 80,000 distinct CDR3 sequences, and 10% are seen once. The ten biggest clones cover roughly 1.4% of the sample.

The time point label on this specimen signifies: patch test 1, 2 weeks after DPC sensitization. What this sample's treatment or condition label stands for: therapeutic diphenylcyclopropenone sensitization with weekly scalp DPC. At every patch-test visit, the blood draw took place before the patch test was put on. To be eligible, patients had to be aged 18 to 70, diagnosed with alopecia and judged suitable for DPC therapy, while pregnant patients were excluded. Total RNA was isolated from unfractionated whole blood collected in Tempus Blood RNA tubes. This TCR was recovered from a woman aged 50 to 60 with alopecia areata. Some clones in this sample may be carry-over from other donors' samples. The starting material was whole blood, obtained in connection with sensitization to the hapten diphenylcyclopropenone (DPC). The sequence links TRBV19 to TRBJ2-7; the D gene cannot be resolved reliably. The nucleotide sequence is TGTGCCAGTAAAGCTGAGCTCGGCGAGCAGTACTTC. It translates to CASKAELGEQYF.